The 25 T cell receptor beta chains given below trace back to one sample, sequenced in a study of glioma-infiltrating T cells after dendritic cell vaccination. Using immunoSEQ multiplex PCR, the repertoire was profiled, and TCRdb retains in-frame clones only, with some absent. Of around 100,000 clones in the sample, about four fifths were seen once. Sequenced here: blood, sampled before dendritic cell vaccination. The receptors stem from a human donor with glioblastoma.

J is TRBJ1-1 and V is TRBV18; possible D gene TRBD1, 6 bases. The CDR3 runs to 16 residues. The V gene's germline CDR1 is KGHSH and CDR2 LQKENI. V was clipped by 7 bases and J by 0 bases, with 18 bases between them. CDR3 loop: CASYGGGSALNTEAFF. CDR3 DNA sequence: TGTGCCAGCTACGGGGGGGGCTCGGCATTGAACACTGAAGCTTTCTTT.

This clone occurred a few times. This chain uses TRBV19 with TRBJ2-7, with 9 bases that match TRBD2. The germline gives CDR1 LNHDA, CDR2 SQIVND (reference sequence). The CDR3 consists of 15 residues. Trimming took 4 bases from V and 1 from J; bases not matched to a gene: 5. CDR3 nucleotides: TGTGCCAGTAGTACGCTTAGCGGGGGTTCCTACGAGCAGTACTTC. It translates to CASSTLSGGSYEQYF.

In DNA form, the CDR3 reads TGTGCCTGGAGTGTATTGCCGGGATCGAATGAAAAACTGTTTTTT. It specifies CAWSVLPGSNEKLFF. The chain joins TRBV30 to TRBJ1-4, with unresolved D. There are 15 residues in the CDR3. Germline CDR1 reads GTSNPN; CDR2 reads SVGIG (reference sequence). Between the trimmed V and J ends, which lost 0 bases and 5 bases, there was a span of 13 bases.

The CDR3 nucleotides are TGTGCCAGCACAGGGCTCACAGATACGCAGTATTTT. It is translated as CASTGLTDTQYF. This chain links TRBV27 with TRBJ2-3; D perhaps matches TRBD1 (5 bases). This CDR3 has 12 residues. The germline V and J ends were trimmed by 7 bases and 2 bases, with 7 bases remaining between them. Germline values: CDR1 MNHEY, CDR2 SMNVEV (reference sequence).

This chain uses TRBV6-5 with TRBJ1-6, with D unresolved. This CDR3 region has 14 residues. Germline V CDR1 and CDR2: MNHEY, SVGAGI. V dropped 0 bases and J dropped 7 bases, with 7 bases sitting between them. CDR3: CASSYSTGNSPLHF. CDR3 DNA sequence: TGTGCCAGCAGTTACTCGACGGGAAATTCACCCCTCCACTTT.

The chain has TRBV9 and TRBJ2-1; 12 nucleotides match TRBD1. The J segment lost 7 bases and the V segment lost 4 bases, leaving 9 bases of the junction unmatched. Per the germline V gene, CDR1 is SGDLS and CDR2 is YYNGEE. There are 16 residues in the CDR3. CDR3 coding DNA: TGTGCCAGCAGCCCCCCGGGACAGGGGGCGCGGAATGAGCAGTTCTTC. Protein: CASSPPGQGARNEQFF.

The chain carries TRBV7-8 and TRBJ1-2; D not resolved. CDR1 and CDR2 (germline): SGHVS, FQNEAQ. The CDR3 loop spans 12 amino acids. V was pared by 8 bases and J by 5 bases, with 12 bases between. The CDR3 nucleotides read TGTGCCAGCCCGCCCGGGGATTATGGCTACACCTTC. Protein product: CASPPGDYGYTF.

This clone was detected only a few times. CDR3 in DNA: TGTGCCAGCAGCCACCCATCGGGGGGAACCTACAATGAGCAGTTCTTC. This translates into CASSHPSGGTYNEQFF. The J gene is TRBJ2-1, the V gene TRBV7-6; 7 bases line up with TRBD2. Germline CDR1 reads SGHVS; CDR2 reads FNYEAQ. The CDR3 length is 16 residues. The V segment lost 5 bases and the J segment 2 bases; nucleotides outside the gene matches: 9.

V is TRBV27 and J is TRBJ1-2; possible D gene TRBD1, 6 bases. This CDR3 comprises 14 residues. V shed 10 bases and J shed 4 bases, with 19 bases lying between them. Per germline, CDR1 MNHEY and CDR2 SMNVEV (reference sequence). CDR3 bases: TGTGCCACCTCCCGGACAGTTGGGTTCTATGGCTACACCTTC. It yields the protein CATSRTVGFYGYTF.

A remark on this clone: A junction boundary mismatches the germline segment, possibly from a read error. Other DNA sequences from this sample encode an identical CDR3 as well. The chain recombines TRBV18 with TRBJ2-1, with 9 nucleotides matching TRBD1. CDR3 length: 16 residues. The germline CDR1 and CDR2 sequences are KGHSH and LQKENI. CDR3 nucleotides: TGCGCCAGCTCAACCCTCACCGGGACAGGGATCGTTGAGCAGTTCTTC. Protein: CASSTLTGTGIVEQFF.

CDR3 loop: CAWSHSRGEQYF. In nucleotides, the CDR3 is TGTGCCTGGAGTCACTCAAGGGGGGAGCAGTACTTC. The gene calls are TRBV30 and TRBJ2-7, with D perhaps TRBD1 (6 bases). CDR1 and CDR2 (germline): GTSNPN, SVGIG (reference sequence). V was clipped by 2 bases and J by 7 bases, with 12 bases between them. The CDR3 has 12 residues. Combining the CDR3 with reference TRBV30 and TRBJ2-7 gives the whole variable domain SQTIHQWPATLVQPVGSPLSLECTVEGTSNPNLYWYRQAAGRGLQLLFYSVGIGQISSEVPQNLSASRPQDRQFILSSKKLLLSDSGFYLCAWSHSRGEQYFGPGTRLTVT.

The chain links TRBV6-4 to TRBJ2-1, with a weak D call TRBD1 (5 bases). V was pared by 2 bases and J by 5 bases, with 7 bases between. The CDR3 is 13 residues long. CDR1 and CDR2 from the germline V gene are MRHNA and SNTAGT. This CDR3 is CASSDTDNNEQFF. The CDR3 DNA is TGTGCCAGCAGTGACACGGACAACAATGAGCAGTTCTTC.

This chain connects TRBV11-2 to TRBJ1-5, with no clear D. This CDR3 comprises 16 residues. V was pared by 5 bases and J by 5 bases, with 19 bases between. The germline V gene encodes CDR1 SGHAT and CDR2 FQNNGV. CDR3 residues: CASSASARGYHQPQHF. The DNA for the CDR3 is TGTGCCAGCAGCGCATCCGCTAGAGGGTACCATCAGCCCCAGCATTTT.

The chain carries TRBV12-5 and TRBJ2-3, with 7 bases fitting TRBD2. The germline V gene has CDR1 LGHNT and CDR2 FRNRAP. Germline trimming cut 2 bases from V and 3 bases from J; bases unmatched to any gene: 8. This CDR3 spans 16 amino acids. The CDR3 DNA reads TGTGCTAGTGGTTTGATTGGTGGGGGGGGTACAGATACGCAGTATTTT. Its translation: CASGLIGGGGTDTQYF.

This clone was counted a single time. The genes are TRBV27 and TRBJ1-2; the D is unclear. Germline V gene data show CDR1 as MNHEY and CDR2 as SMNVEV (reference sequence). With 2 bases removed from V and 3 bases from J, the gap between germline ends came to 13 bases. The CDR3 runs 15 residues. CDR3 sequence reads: CASSLIPKQYYGYTF. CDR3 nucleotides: TGTGCCAGCAGTTTAATCCCTAAACAGTACTATGGCTACACCTTC.

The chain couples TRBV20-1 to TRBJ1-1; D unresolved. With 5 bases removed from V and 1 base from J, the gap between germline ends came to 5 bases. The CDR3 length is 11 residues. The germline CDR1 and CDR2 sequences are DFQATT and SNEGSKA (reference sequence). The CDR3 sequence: CSAYKNTEAFF. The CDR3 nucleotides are TGCAGTGCTTACAAGAACACTGAAGCTTTCTTT.

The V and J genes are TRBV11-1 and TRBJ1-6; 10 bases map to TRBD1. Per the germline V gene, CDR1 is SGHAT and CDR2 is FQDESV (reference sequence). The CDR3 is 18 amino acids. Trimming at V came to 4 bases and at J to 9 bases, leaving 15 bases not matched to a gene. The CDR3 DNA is TGTGCCAGCAGCTCCCGCAACCCGGGGGACAGGGGAACTTCACCCCTCCACTTT. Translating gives CASSSRNPGDRGTSPLHF.

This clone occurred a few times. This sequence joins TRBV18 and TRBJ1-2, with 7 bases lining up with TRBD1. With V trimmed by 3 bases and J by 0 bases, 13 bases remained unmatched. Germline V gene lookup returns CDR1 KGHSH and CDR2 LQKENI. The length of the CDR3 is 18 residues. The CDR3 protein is CASSPKPGQPSTNYGYTF. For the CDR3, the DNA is TGTGCCAGCTCACCGAAGCCGGGACAGCCCTCTACTAACTATGGCTACACCTTC. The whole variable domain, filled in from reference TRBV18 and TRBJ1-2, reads NAGVMQNPRHLVRRRGQEARLRCSPMKGHSHVYWYRQLPEEGLKFMVYLQKENIIDESGMPKERFSAEFPKEGPSILRIQQVVRGDSAAYFCASSPKPGQPSTNYGYTFGSGTRLTVV.

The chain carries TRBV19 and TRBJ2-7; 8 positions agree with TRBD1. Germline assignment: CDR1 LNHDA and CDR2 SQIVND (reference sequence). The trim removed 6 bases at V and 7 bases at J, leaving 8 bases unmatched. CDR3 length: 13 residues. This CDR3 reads CASRDREVGEQYF. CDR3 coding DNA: TGTGCCAGTAGGGACAGGGAGGTTGGGGAGCAGTACTTC.

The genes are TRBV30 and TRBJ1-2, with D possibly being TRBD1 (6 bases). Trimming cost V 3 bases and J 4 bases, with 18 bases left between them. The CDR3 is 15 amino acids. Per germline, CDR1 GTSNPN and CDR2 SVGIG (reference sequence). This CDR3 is CAWSQTLDRIYGYTF. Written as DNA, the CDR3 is TGTGCCTGGAGCCAAACCTTGGACAGAATCTATGGCTACACCTTC.

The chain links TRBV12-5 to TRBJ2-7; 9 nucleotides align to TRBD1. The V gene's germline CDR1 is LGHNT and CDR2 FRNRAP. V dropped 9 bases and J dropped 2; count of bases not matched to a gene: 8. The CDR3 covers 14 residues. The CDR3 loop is CASSSGQGPYEQYF. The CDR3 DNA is TGTGCTAGCTCCTCGGGACAGGGACCCTACGAGCAGTACTTC.

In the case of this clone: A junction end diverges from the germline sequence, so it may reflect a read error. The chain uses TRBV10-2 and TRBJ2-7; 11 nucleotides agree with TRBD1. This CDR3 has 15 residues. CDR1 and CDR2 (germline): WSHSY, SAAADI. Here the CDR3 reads CAIRNSGTGGYEQYF. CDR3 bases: TGTGCCATCAGAAATTCCGGGACAGGGGGCTACGAGCAGTACTTC.

The CDR3 DNA sequence: TGTGCCAGCCGCCACAGGGGCGCTAACTATGGCTACACCTTC. Amino acids: CASRHRGANYGYTF. V usage is TRBV19 and J usage is TRBJ1-2, with 7 bases matching TRBD1. Germline lookup yields CDR1 LNHDA and CDR2 SQIVND (reference sequence). Losses at the gene ends were 9 bases for V and 0 bases for J; bases not matched to a gene: 7. There are 14 residues in the CDR3. Combining the CDR3 with reference TRBV19 and TRBJ1-2 gives the whole variable domain DGGITQSPKYLFRKEGQNVTLSCEQNLNHDAMYWYRQDPGQGLRLIYYSQIVNDFQKGDIAEGYSVSREKKESFPLTVTSAQKNPTAFYLCASRHRGANYGYTFGSGTRLTVV.

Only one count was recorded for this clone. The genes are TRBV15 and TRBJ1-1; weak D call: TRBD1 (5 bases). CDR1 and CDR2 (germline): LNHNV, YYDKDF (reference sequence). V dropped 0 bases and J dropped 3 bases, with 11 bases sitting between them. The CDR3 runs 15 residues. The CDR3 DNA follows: TGTGCCACCAGCAGAGATCGTTGGGGGGACACTGAAGCTTTCTTT. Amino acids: CATSRDRWGDTEAFF.

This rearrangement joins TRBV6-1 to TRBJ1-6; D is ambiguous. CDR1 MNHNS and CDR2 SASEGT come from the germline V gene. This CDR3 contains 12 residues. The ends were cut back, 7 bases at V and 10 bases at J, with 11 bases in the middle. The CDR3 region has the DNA TGTGCCAGCACCCCGGGTACCTCACCCCTCCACTTT. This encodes CASTPGTSPLHF.